This note documents a single T cell receptor beta chain sequence. These data come from a study of blood T cell repertoires in COVID-19. Study as a whole: Donors in the United States, Italy and Spain gave samples during acute or convalescent COVID-19. The cDNA or gDNA used as material had been derived from T cells, B-cell-depleted T cells, or PBMCs.

Enrolled through a virtual design, the participants were between about 18 and 100 years of age and came from some 25 US areas. Recovered Cohort 3 donors showed two negative PCRs, clearance, or symptom resolution. The CDR3 totals 18 residues. Trimming took off 0 bases at V and 3 bases at J, with 20 bases between the two ends. The germline gives CDR1 ENHRY, CDR2 SYGVKD. Sequenced by immunoSEQ multiplex PCR; TCRdb stores in-frame clones only, minus some. The table has 250,000 to 350,000 clones, approximately 89% seen once; the top ten hold about 5.2%. Sequences were obtained from PBMCs or T cells enriched from blood (not recorded which). This TCR was recovered from a woman aged 25 to 45 who had recovered from COVID-19. This chain connects TRBV10-3 to TRBJ1-2; a possible D gene is TRBD1 (6 bases). The DNA of the CDR3 is TGTGCCATCAGTGAGTCGACGTCATGGGGGGGCGATTACTATGGCTACACCTTC. Residues: CAISESTSWGGDYYGYTF.